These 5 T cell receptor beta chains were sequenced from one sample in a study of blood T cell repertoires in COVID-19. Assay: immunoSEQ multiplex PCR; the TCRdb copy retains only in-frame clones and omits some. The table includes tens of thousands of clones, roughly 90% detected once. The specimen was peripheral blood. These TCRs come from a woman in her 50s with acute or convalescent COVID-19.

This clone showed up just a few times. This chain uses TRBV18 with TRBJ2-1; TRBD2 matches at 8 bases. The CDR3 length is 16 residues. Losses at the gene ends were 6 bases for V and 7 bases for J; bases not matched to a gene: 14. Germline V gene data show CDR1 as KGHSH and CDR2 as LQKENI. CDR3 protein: CASSPKYSGDLNEQFF. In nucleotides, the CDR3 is TGTGCCAGCTCCCCCAAATATAGCGGGGACCTAAATGAGCAGTTCTTC.

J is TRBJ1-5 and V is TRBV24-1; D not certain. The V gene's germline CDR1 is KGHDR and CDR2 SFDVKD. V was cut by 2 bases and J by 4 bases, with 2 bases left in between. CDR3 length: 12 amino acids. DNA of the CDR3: TGTGCCACCAGTGATTCAAATCAGCCCCAGCATTTT. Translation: CATSDSNQPQHF.

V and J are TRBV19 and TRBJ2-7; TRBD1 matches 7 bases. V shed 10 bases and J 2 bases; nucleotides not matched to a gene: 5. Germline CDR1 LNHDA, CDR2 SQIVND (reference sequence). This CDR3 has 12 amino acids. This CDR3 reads CATTGEAYEQYF. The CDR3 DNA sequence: TGTGCCACTACAGGGGAAGCCTACGAGCAGTACTTC.

The CDR3: CASSVKTGVNEKLFF. CDR3 DNA sequence: TGTGCCAGCAGCGTAAAGACGGGGGTTAATGAAAAACTGTTTTTT. This chain links TRBV9 with TRBJ1-4, with D possibly matching TRBD1 (5 bases). This CDR3 is built from 15 residues. V was shortened by 1 base and J by 4 bases, with 11 bases between the two germline ends. CDR1 SGDLS and CDR2 YYNGEE come from the germline V gene.

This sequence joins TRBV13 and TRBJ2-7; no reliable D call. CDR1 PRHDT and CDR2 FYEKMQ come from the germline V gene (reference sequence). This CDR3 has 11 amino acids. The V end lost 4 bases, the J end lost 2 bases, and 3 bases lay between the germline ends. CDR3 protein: CASSSAYEQYF. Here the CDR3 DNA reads TGTGCCAGCAGCTCGGCCTACGAGCAGTACTTC.